The next 18 T cell receptor beta chains were all read from a single sample in a study of CD8 T cells in ankylosing spondylitis. TCRdb recomputed calls from the 5' RACE reads with MiXCR, one row per CDR3 protein. Here the sample spans 50,000 to 70,000 distinct CDR3 sequences, 6.2% being singletons. The sample comprised synovial fluid, either unsorted or a sorted T cell fraction (not recorded which). The receptors here all came from a male donor with ankylosing spondylitis.

This chain uses TRBV9 with TRBJ2-1; tentatively, D is TRBD2 (6 bases). V was cut by 5 bases and J by 0 bases, with 9 bases left in between. Germline V gives CDR1 SGDLS, CDR2 YYNGEE. This CDR3 has 14 residues. The CDR3 region has the DNA TGTGCCAGCAGTCAGGGAGGCTCCTACAATGAGCAGTTCTTC. Its protein is CASSQGGSYNEQFF.

The sample holds a few counts of this clonotype. The gene calls are TRBV9 and TRBJ1-3; D not certain. The germline V gene encodes CDR1 SGDLS and CDR2 YYNGEE. The CDR3 totals 15 residues. V shed 5 bases and J shed 0 bases, with 12 bases lying between them. CDR3 region: CASSADGYSGNTIYF. The CDR3, as DNA: TGTGCCAGCAGTGCGGACGGCTACTCTGGAAACACCATATATTTT.

The table lists this clonotype with many counts. The gene calls are TRBV20-1 and TRBJ1-1; D is unresolved. The CDR3 extends over 12 amino acids. Trimming cost V 6 bases and J 1 base, with 9 bases left between them. The germline CDR1 and CDR2 sequences are DFQATT and SNEGSKA (reference sequence). CDR3 DNA sequence: TGCAGTGCGAGGTCCACGAACACTGAAGCTTTCTTT. It specifies CSARSTNTEAFF.

This clonotype was counted many times. This rearrangement joins TRBV5-1 to TRBJ2-2; D may be TRBD1 (5 bases). CDR1 is SGHRS, CDR2 YFSETQ, per germline. The ends were cut back, 0 bases at V and 4 bases at J, with 10 bases in the middle. The CDR3 is 15 residues long. CDR3 DNA: TGCGCCAGCAGCTTGGCAGGGTATGGCACCGGGGAGCTGTTTTTT. It specifies CASSLAGYGTGELFF. Variable domain in full (rest from reference TRBV5-1 and TRBJ2-2): KAGVTQTPRYLIKTRGQQVTLSCSPISGHRSVSWYQQTPGQGLQFLFEYFSETQRNKGNFPGRFSGRQFSNSRSEMNVSTLELGDSALYLCASSLAGYGTGELFFGEGSRLTVL.

This clonotype was seen only a few times. This chain joins TRBV11-2 and TRBJ1-1; possibly TRBD1 for D (5 bases). The CDR3 length is 14 residues. V dropped 5 bases and J dropped 0 bases, with 10 bases sitting between them. The germline V gene has CDR1 SGHAT and CDR2 FQNNGV. The CDR3 loop is CASSQMTVNTEAFF. The CDR3 DNA reads as TGTGCCAGCAGCCAAATGACAGTGAACACTGAAGCTTTCTTT.

This clonotype was counted many times. V and J are TRBV7-2 and TRBJ2-1, with TRBD2 matching 11 bases. The CDR3 is 15 residues long. Trimming took 2 bases from V and 8 from J; bases not matched to a gene: 5. Per germline, CDR1 SGHTA and CDR2 FQGNSA. This CDR3 reads CASSLILAGVDEQFF. The CDR3 DNA sequence: TGTGCCAGCAGCTTAATACTAGCGGGAGTGGATGAGCAGTTCTTC. Based on the CDR3 plus reference TRBV7-2 and TRBJ2-1, the full variable domain is GAGVSQSPSNKVTEKGKDVELRCDPISGHTALYWYRQSLGQGLEFLIYFQGNSAPDKSGLPSDRFSAERTGGSVSTLTIQRTQQEDSAVYLCASSLILAGVDEQFFGPGTRLTVL.

In this sample, this clonotype turned up many times. The chain carries TRBV29-1 and TRBJ2-7; 11 bases are shared with TRBD2. J gave up 2 bases and V 6 bases, and 3 bases lay outside the gene matches. Germline CDR1 SQVTM, CDR2 ANQGSEA. The length of the CDR3 is 13 residues. The CDR3 DNA is TGCAGCGTAGTAGCGGGAGGGCCCTACGAGCAGTACTTC. This translates into CSVVAGGPYEQYF.

The table lists this clonotype with a few counts. J is TRBJ2-7 and V is TRBV30, with a tentative D call TRBD1 (6 bases). V lost 2 bases, J lost 5 bases, and 10 bases lay in between. Germline V lookup: CDR1 GTSNPN, CDR2 SVGIG (reference sequence). This CDR3 region has 12 residues. In DNA form, the CDR3 reads TGTGCCTGGAGTCGACAGGTCAACGAGCAGTACTTC. Translated: CAWSRQVNEQYF.

This clonotype has more than one count but fewer than ten. The chain employs TRBV30 and TRBJ2-1; D perhaps matches TRBD1 (7 bases). Between the trimmed V and J ends, which lost 3 bases and 4 bases, there was a span of 19 bases. The CDR3 spans 16 residues. Germline V lookup: CDR1 GTSNPN, CDR2 SVGIG (reference sequence). For the CDR3, the DNA is TGTGCCTGGAGGGGGACAGCGGGTATACAGTACAATGAGCAGTTCTTC. Residues: CAWRGTAGIQYNEQFF.

This clonotype was counted between two and nine times. V is TRBV20-1 and J is TRBJ2-3; tentatively, D is TRBD2 (5 bases). Trimming shortened V by 3 bases and J by 1 base, and 14 bases separated the two germline ends. Germline V gives CDR1 DFQATT, CDR2 SNEGSKA (reference sequence). This CDR3 region has 15 residues. This CDR3 reads CSASESSGGTDTQYF. The CDR3 DNA follows: TGCAGTGCTAGCGAGTCCAGCGGAGGCACAGATACGCAGTATTTT.

This clonotype was seen repeatedly, ten times or more. V gene TRBV7-3 combines with J gene TRBJ1-1; D is unclear. Germline-derived CDR1 and CDR2 are SGHTA and FQGTGA. This CDR3 has 14 residues. V dropped 5 bases and J dropped 3 bases, with 13 bases sitting between them. CDR3 region: CASSPRAWDTEAFF. The CDR3 DNA reads TGTGCCAGCAGCCCCCGGGCCTGGGACACTGAAGCTTTCTTT.

This clonotype was recorded a few times. This chain connects TRBV19 to TRBJ2-3, with 12 bases identical to TRBD1. Germline V gives CDR1 LNHDA, CDR2 SQIVND (reference sequence). This CDR3 has 14 residues. The ends lost 8 bases at V and 4 bases at J; junction bases unmatched: 4. DNA for the CDR3: TGTGCCAGTGCAGGGACAGGGGGCGCAGATACGCAGTATTTT. Translated: CASAGTGGADTQYF.

This clonotype was picked up many times. The chain joins TRBV5-6 to TRBJ2-5; D call uncertain. Germline V gene sequence: CDR1 SGHDT, CDR2 YYEEEE. Trimming left V 6 bases short and J 4 bases short, with 16 bases between. CDR3 size: 14 residues. The CDR3 sequence is CASTRSLVGETQYF. CDR3 DNA: TGTGCCAGCACAAGAAGCTTGGTCGGAGAGACCCAGTACTTC.

This clonotype was observed at least ten times. The rearrangement joins TRBV12-5 to TRBJ2-7; D possibly matches TRBD1 or TRBD2 (5 bases each). CDR1 and CDR2 from the germline V gene are LGHNT and FRNRAP. V was clipped by 3 bases and J by 2 bases, with 14 bases between them. This CDR3 has 15 amino acids. CDR3 residues: CASGFTGTGTYEQYF. CDR3 nucleotides: TGTGCTAGTGGTTTCACCGGGACGGGAACCTACGAGCAGTACTTC.

In regard to this clonotype: This sequence may be a read error, since a much larger clone differs from it by one base. V gene TRBV4-1 combines with J gene TRBJ2-5; D possibly uses TRBD1 or TRBD2 (5 bases each). Germline loops: CDR1 MGHRA, CDR2 YSYEKL. The CDR3 runs to 16 residues. Here the CDR3 DNA reads TGCGCCAGCAGCCAAGAGGGGAGCAGGGAACAAGAGGCCCAGTACTTC. Translating gives CASSQEGSREQEAQYF.

The chain uses TRBV19 and TRBJ1-2, with D hard to call. The CDR3 runs to 12 residues. With 4 bases removed from V and 1 base from J, the gap between germline ends came to 4 bases. Germline-derived CDR1 and CDR2 are LNHDA and SQIVND (reference sequence). The chain's CDR3 is CASSSVNYGYTF. CDR3 coding DNA: TGTGCCAGTAGTAGCGTTAACTATGGCTACACCTTC.

This clonotype was detected ten times or more. This sequence joins TRBV28 and TRBJ1-2, with D possibly being TRBD1 (5 bases). The CDR3 is 14 residues long. CDR1 is MDHEN and CDR2 is SYDVKM in the germline V gene. With 7 bases removed from V and 0 bases from J, the gap between germline ends came to 12 bases. CDR3 region: CASTSGTANYGYTF. The CDR3 coding sequence is TGTGCCAGCACCTCTGGGACCGCTAACTATGGCTACACCTTC.

This clonotype was detected many times. The chain joins TRBV7-6 to TRBJ2-7; 7 bases map to TRBD2. V lost 2 bases, J lost 6 bases, and 10 bases stayed unmatched. The CDR3 has 15 amino acids. Germline V gene data show CDR1 as SGHVS and CDR2 as FNYEAQ. CDR3 sequence (DNA): TGTGCCAGCAGCTTATCCAGGACTAGTCGTGGCGAGCAGTACTTC. Translating gives CASSLSRTSRGEQYF.